This T cell receptor (beta chain) came from a study of blood T cell repertoires in COVID-19. CDR1 and CDR2 from the germline V gene are SGHNT and YYREEE (reference sequence). The CDR3 length is 15 residues. V lost 4 bases and J 5 bases, leaving 18 bases between the germline ends. Cohort assignment relied on participant-reported clinical history. Under the authors' procedure: Amplification of reference gene primers provided the estimated nucleated cell counts. The method was immunoSEQ multiplex PCR; TCRdb's version includes in-frame clones alone and lacks a portion of them. From that table come the V and J calls and clone size; the DNA was used to work out D and trimming. The sample yields 260,000 or so clones, roughly 85% seen once.

Sequenced input: PBMCs or T cells enriched from blood (not recorded which). This chain joins TRBV5-4 and TRBJ1-1, with D possibly matching TRBD1 (6 bases). The TCR was taken from a woman in her 50s who had recovered from COVID-19. The CDR3 bases are TGTGCCAGCAGCCCAGTCCGACAGGCTGGAACTGAAGCTTTCTTT. Its translation: CASSPVRQAGTEAFF.